Listed here are 22 T cell receptor beta chains from one sample, sequenced in a study of Graves' ophthalmopathy and Graves' hyperthyroidism. The authors amplified TCR beta CDR3 regions from RNA transcripts. The first round was an RT-PCR with HTBI primers, and the second round was a multiplex PCR. TCRdb re-analysed the multiplex PCR reads in MiXCR, keeping a single row per CDR3 protein. The table records about 410,000 distinct CDR3 sequences, about 16% of them present only once. Sample: peripheral blood. Source of these receptors: a woman younger than 30 with Graves' ophthalmopathy.

This clonotype was found many times. The chain employs TRBV10-3 and TRBJ2-7; TRBD1 aligns across 7 bases. The V gene's germline CDR1 is ENHRY and CDR2 SYGVKD. This CDR3 comprises 14 residues. V shed 4 bases, J shed 3 bases, and the junction held 6 bases outside the gene matches. The DNA of the CDR3 is TGTGCCATCAGTGCGCAGGGGGATTACTACGAGCAGTACTTC. This codes for CAISAQGDYYEQYF.

CDR3 region: CASGSGGSGSPIQYF. The CDR3 DNA is TGTGCCAGCGGTTCCGGGGGTAGCGGGAGTCCGATTCAGTACTTC. V gene TRBV6-5 combines with J gene TRBJ2-4; TRBD2 agrees at 9 bases. V dropped 8 bases and J dropped 10; count of bases not matched to a gene: 15. CDR1 is MNHEY, CDR2 SVGAGI, per germline. The CDR3 is 15 residues long.

There are many counts of this clonotype. V is TRBV28 and J is TRBJ2-7; perhaps D is TRBD1 or TRBD2 (5 bases each). V dropped 0 bases and J dropped 7 bases, with 13 bases sitting between them. Per germline, CDR1 MDHEN and CDR2 SYDVKM. This CDR3 contains 14 residues. The CDR3, as DNA: TGTGCCAGCAGTTTATGGAGGGGTCGATGGGAGCAGTACTTC. Amino acid sequence: CASSLWRGRWEQYF.

The table lists this clonotype with many counts. The DNA for the CDR3 is TGTGCCAGCAGACGGGACCTCGAGCAGTACTTC. It translates to CASRRDLEQYF. The chain couples TRBV6-1 to TRBJ2-7; the D call may be TRBD1 or TRBD2 (5 bases each). CDR3 length equals 11 residues. Germline CDR1 reads MNHNS; CDR2 reads SASEGT. The ends were cut back, 6 bases at V and 6 bases at J, with 9 bases in the middle.

This clonotype came up many times. The DNA for the CDR3 is TGTGCCAGCAGTCCCCGACCGCGCTTCGGGGAAAATTCACCCCTCCACTTT. Its translation is CASSPRPRFGENSPLHF. The chain has TRBV28 and TRBJ1-6; no clear D. The germline CDR1 and CDR2 sequences are MDHEN and SYDVKM. CDR3 length: 17 amino acids. V was shortened by 5 bases and J by 7 bases, with 21 bases between the two germline ends. The complete variable domain, with remaining parts taken from reference TRBV28 and TRBJ1-6, reads DVKVTQSSRYLVKRTGEKVFLECVQDMDHENMFWYRQDPGLGLRLIYFSYDVKMKEKGDIPEGYSVSREKKERFSLILESASTNQTSMYLCASSPRPRFGENSPLHFGNGTRLTVT.

This clonotype was observed at least ten times. This chain links TRBV7-2 with TRBJ1-3, with D perhaps TRBD1 (5 bases). There are 13 residues in the CDR3. Trimming left V 5 bases short and J 4 bases short, with 9 bases between. In germline, CDR1 is SGHTA, CDR2 FQGNSA. The CDR3 loop reads CASSAPGGNTIYF. CDR3 sequence (DNA): TGTGCCAGCAGCGCCCCAGGGGGAAACACCATATATTTT.

This clonotype was observed a handful of times. The rearrangement uses TRBV11-2 and TRBJ2-7; 8 bases line up with TRBD2. V lost 3 bases, J lost 4 bases, and 8 bases stayed unmatched. CDR3 length: 15 amino acids. Germline V gene sequence: CDR1 SGHAT, CDR2 FQNNGV. CDR3 coding DNA: TGTGCCAGCAGCTTCTCCGGGACTAGTATTTACGAGCAGTACTTC. As protein: CASSFSGTSIYEQYF.

This clonotype was seen at least ten times. This sequence joins TRBV12-3 or TRBV12-4 and TRBJ1-6, with a possible D match to TRBD1 (5 bases). The length of the CDR3 is 16 residues. The V end lost 3 bases, the J end lost 7 bases, and 16 bases lay between the germline ends. The CDR3 DNA sequence: TGTGCCAGCAGTTTCCTTGGTGGGGGTGGGAATTCACCCCTCCACTTT. This codes for CASSFLGGGGNSPLHF.

At least ten counts were recorded for this clonotype. The chain employs TRBV28 and TRBJ2-2, with TRBD2 matching over 7 bases. Trimming at V came to 10 bases and at J to 6 bases, leaving 8 bases not matched to a gene. The CDR3 covers 13 residues. The germline V gene has CDR1 MDHEN and CDR2 SYDVKM. The DNA of the CDR3 is TGTGCCACCCAGACTAGCCGGGCCGGGGAGCTGTTTTTT. This sequence encodes CATQTSRAGELFF.

This clonotype occurred many times. The chain joins TRBV28 to TRBJ2-5, with 8 positions matching TRBD1. This CDR3 is built from 14 residues. Per the germline V gene, CDR1 is MDHEN and CDR2 is SYDVKM. The J segment lost 1 base and the V segment lost 3 bases, leaving 1 base of the junction unmatched. CDR3 residues: CASSLTGVQETQYF. The CDR3, as DNA: TGTGCCAGCAGTTTGACAGGGGTCCAAGAGACCCAGTACTTC.

The sample holds many counts of this clonotype. This chain uses TRBV28 with TRBJ2-5, with 8 bases identical to TRBD1. This CDR3 is 16 amino acids long. Germline V gene sequence: CDR1 MDHEN, CDR2 SYDVKM. V gave up 5 bases and J gave up 2 bases; unmatched junction bases: 10. The CDR3 DNA follows: TGTGCCAGCAGTGCCTCGACAGGGGCCGGTCAAGAGACCCAGTACTTC. It translates to CASSASTGAGQETQYF. Filled out from reference TRBV28 and TRBJ2-5, the complete variable domain reads DVKVTQSSRYLVKRTGEKVFLECVQDMDHENMFWYRQDPGLGLRLIYFSYDVKMKEKGDIPEGYSVSREKKERFSLILESASTNQTSMYLCASSASTGAGQETQYFGPGTRLLVL.

This clonotype occurred many times. This chain links TRBV4-1 with TRBJ2-4; 10 nucleotides match TRBD2. Germline CDR1 MGHRA, CDR2 YSYEKL. The length of the CDR3 is 16 residues. The V and J ends lost 0 bases and 1 base, in that order; junction bases with no gene match: 0. Written as DNA, the CDR3 is TGCGCCAGCAGCCAAGAACTAGCGGGGGCCAAAAACATTCAGTACTTC. As protein: CASSQELAGAKNIQYF.

This clonotype was observed many times. This chain links TRBV28 with TRBJ1-1, with 7 positions matching TRBD1. The CDR3 is made up of 14 amino acids. The V segment lost 6 bases and the J segment 4 bases; nucleotides outside the gene matches: 8. Per germline, CDR1 MDHEN and CDR2 SYDVKM. Written as DNA, the CDR3 is TGTGCCAGCAGGCCCCCACAGGGGAGCACTGAAGCTTTCTTT. It translates to CASRPPQGSTEAFF.

This clonotype occurred many times. The chain is built from TRBV27 and TRBJ1-1; D may be TRBD1 (6 bases). Trimming took off 0 bases at V and 1 base at J, with 9 bases between the two ends. The CDR3 covers 15 residues. CDR1 and CDR2 (germline): MNHEY, SMNVEV (reference sequence). In nucleotides, the CDR3 is TGTGCCAGCAGTTTATCGGGGGGACAGAACACTGAAGCTTTCTTT. It yields the protein CASSLSGGQNTEAFF.

This clonotype has a count of ten or more. The chain links TRBV11-2 to TRBJ2-7; 8 bases fit TRBD2. Germline V gene lookup returns CDR1 SGHAT and CDR2 FQNNGV. V shed 5 bases and J 1 base; nucleotides not matched to a gene: 16. This CDR3 region has 18 residues. CDR3 coding DNA: TGTGCCAGCAGCCCAAGAGGGCCCAAGCGGGGGTTATCCTACGAGCAGTACTTC. Encoded protein: CASSPRGPKRGLSYEQYF. The variable domain in full, with the rest retrieved from reference TRBV11-2 and TRBJ2-7, is EAGVAQSPRYKIIEKRQSVAFWCNPISGHATLYWYQQILGQGPKLLIQFQNNGVVDDSQLPKDRFSAERLKGVDSTLKIQPAKLEDSAVYLCASSPRGPKRGLSYEQYFGPGTRLTVT.

This clonotype has a count of ten or more. The rearrangement uses TRBV28 and TRBJ1-1; unclear D gene. Trimming took 2 bases from V and 4 from J, leaving 11 bases between them. The CDR3 loop spans 14 amino acids. CDR1 MDHEN and CDR2 SYDVKM come from the germline V gene. CDR3 sequence (DNA): TGTGCCAGCAGTTTACGGGAGACGATCACTGAAGCTTTCTTT. Protein: CASSLRETITEAFF.

This clonotype was detected a few times. This chain joins TRBV6-1 and TRBJ1-1; 7 bases agree with TRBD1. The CDR3 runs 15 residues. The ends lost 3 bases at V and 1 base at J; junction bases unmatched: 5. The germline V gene has CDR1 MNHNS and CDR2 SASEGT. The chain's CDR3 is CASSDEGQANTEAFF. As DNA, the CDR3 is TGTGCCAGCAGTGACGAAGGACAGGCGAACACTGAAGCTTTCTTT.

This clonotype came up many times. The gene calls are TRBV3-1 and TRBJ2-5, with 7 bases fitting TRBD1. From germline, CDR1 is LGHDT and CDR2 YNNKEL (reference sequence). This CDR3 contains 15 residues. Losses at the gene ends were 4 bases for V and 3 bases for J; bases not matched to a gene: 8. CDR3 amino acids: CASSLAGTVEETQYF. CDR3 sequence (DNA): TGTGCCAGCAGCCTCGCCGGGACAGTAGAAGAGACCCAGTACTTC.

The chain is built from TRBV6-1 and TRBJ2-5, with 8 bases fitting TRBD1. This CDR3 comprises 15 residues. CDR1 and CDR2 (germline): MNHNS, SASEGT. V trimming: 7 bases; J trimming: 0 bases; junction bases outside the gene matches: 7. CDR3 sequence (DNA): TGTGCCAGCACCCGATGGGGACAGGACCAAGAGACCCAGTACTTC. This codes for CASTRWGQDQETQYF.

The table lists this clonotype with many counts. The CDR3 carries no conserved terminal phenylalanine or tryptophan, so it likely arises from a read error. The DNA is left out, because the CDR3 cannot be placed on it with certainty; the CDR3 is given as TCRdb lists it. The chain joins TRBV4-1 to TRBJ1-2; the listed D gene, TRBD1, was not tested against the DNA. The CDR3 is 13 residues long, counting both termini. CDR1 is MGHRA and CDR2 is YSYEKL in the germline V gene. The CDR3 protein is CASSQSRLGHLSV.

Details on this clonotype: This may stem from a read error, because a much larger clone lies one nucleotide away. The J gene is TRBJ2-3, the V gene TRBV5-1; a weak D match, TRBD2 (6 bases). V lost 0 bases and J lost 7, with 21 bases in between. The CDR3 contains 17 residues. Germline CDR1 is SGHRS and CDR2 is YFSETQ. The CDR3 spells CASSLDGSNGSRNTQYF. The CDR3 nucleotides are TGCGCCAGCAGCTTGGATGGGTCTAACGGGAGCAGGAATACGCAGTATTTT. Full variable domain (rest looked up from reference TRBV5-1 and TRBJ2-3): KAGVTQTPRYLIKTRGQQVTLSCSPISGHRSVSWYQQTPGQGLQFLFEYFSETQRNKGNFPGRFSGRQFSNSRSEMNVSTLELGDSALYLCASSLDGSNGSRNTQYFGPGTRLTVL.

This clonotype was observed at least ten times. The chain carries TRBV5-1 and TRBJ1-1; D is perhaps TRBD1 (6 bases). Germline CDR1 is SGHRS and CDR2 is YFSETQ. V shed 4 bases and J shed 1 base, with 14 bases lying between them. The length of the CDR3 is 15 residues. CDR3 DNA sequence: TGCGCCAGCAGCCCGAACAGGGTGGAGAACACTGAAGCTTTCTTT. Translation gives CASSPNRVENTEAFF.